The clone carrying this T cell receptor beta chain turned up a few times. Its antigen is as yet unknown. Thyroid ultrasound, orbital computed tomography, clinical symptoms, and serum thyroxine and TRAb underpinned diagnoses. The source of the sample is a study of T cells in Graves' hyperthyroidism and ophthalmopathy. General study findings and limits: Most clonotypes expanded in the thyroid (above 0.001) were also present in blood.

It was RNA transcripts that yielded the amplified TCR beta CDR3 regions. The TCR CDR3 was amplified in a first-round RT-PCR using the HTBI primer set. TCRdb recomputed calls from the multiplex PCR reads with MiXCR, one row per CDR3 protein. This table holds 500,000 to 650,000 distinct CDR3 sequences, roughly 14% found once. The germline V gene encodes CDR1 LGHDT and CDR2 YNNKEL (reference sequence). The CDR3 sequence is 16 residues long. Trimming removed 3 bases from V and 2 bases from J; junction bases left unmatched: 4. This sequence was found in a woman aged 50 to 60 with Graves' ophthalmopathy. The sequenced material came from blood. V usage is TRBV3-1 and J usage is TRBJ2-7; 13 bases fit TRBD2. The CDR3 here is CASSHRTSGRPYEQYF. CDR3 in DNA: TGTGCCAGCAGCCATAGGACTAGCGGGAGACCCTACGAGCAGTACTTC.